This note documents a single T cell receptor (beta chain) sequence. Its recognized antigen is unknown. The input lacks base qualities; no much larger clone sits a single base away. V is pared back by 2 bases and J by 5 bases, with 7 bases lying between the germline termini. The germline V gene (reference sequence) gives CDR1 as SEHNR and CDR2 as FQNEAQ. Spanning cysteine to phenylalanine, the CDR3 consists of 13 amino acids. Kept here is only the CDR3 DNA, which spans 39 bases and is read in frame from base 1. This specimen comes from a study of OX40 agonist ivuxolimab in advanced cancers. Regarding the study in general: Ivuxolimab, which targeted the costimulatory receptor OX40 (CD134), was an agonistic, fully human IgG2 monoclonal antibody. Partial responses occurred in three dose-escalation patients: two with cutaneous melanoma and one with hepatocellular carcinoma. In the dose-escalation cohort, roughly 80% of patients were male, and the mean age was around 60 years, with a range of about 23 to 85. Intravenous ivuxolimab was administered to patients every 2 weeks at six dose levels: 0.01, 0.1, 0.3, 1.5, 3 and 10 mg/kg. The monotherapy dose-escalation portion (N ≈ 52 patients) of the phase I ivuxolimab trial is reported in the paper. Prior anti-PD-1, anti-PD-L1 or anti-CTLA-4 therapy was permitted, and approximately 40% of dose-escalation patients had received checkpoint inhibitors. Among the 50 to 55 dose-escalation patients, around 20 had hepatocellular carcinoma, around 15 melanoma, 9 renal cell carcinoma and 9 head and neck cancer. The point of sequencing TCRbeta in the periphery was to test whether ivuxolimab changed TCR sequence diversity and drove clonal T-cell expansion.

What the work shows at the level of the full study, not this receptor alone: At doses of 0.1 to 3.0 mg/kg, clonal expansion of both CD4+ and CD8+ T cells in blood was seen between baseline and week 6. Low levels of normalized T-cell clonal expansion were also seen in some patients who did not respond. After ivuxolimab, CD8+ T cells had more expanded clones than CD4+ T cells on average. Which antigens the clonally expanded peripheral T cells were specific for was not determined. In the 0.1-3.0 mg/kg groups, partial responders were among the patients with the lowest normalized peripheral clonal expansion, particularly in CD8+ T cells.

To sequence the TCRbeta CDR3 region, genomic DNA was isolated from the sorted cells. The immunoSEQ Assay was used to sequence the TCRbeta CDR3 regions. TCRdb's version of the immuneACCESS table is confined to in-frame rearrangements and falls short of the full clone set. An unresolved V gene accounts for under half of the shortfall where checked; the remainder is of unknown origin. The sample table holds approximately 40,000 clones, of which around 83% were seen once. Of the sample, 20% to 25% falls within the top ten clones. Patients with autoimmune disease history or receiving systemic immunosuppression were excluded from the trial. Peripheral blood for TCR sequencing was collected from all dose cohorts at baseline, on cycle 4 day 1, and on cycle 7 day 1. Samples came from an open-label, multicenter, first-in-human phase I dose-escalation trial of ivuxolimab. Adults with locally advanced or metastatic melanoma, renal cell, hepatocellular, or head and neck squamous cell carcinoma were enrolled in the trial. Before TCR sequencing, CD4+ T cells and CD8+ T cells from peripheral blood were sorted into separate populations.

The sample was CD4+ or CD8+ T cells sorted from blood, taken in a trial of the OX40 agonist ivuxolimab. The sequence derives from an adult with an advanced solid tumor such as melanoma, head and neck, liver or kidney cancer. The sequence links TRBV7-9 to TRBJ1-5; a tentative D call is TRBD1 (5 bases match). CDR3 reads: CASSLPGHQPQHF. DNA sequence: TGTGCCAGCAGCTTACCGGGACATCAGCCCCAGCATTTT.